This T cell receptor beta chain came from a study of blood T cell repertoires in COVID-19 (dated by TCRdb to about 2020). Regarding the complete study: Samples from collaborators originated in the United States, Italy and Spain and spanned both the acute and convalescent phases of COVID-19. The prospective study material was composed of cDNA or gDNA derived from T cells, B-cell-depleted T cells, or PBMCs. The dataset comprised deeply sampled blood TCRbeta repertoires from subjects exposed to, actively infected with, or recovered from COVID-19. The repertoires were made available in a free public database intended to serve as a resource for research on the immune response to SARS-CoV-2. The samples were drawn from the first 160 participants of the ongoing ImmuneRACE study and from 1,254 subjects provided by 6 global collaborators. Nearly every sample came with metadata listing a de-identified subject ID, COVID-19 status, age in years and sex. Where available, HLA class I and class II types were obtained from metadata supplied by the sample provider rather than from assay-based typing. The study at large found these results: The amount of clinical and demographic metadata varied by source and participant and was provided uncurated.

The collaborating institutions used their own protocols to collect whole blood in K2EDTA tubes. For TCRbeta analysis, collaborators shipped samples in one of three forms: frozen whole blood, isolated PBMCs, or DNA extracted from either of those sample types. The germline V gene supplies CDR1 MRHNA and CDR2 SNTAGT. The CDR3 runs 14 residues from the cysteine to the phenylalanine. CDR3 DNA only is kept here, 42 bases in frame from base 1. V lost 6 bases and J lost 5 bases, and the count of bases not matched to a germline gene is 8. The immunoSEQ Assay, a bias-controlled multiplex PCR, was used to amplify TCRbeta CDR3 regions from genomic DNA. On the study's bioinformatics: The number of nucleated cells in each sample was estimated by amplification of reference gene primers within the assay. To quantify the absolute abundance of each unique TCRbeta CDR3 rearrangement, sequence reads were collapsed and filtered. For each sample, productive Simpson clonality was calculated as the square root of Simpson's diversity index across productive rearrangements. In its TCRdb copy, this immuneACCESS table keeps in-frame sequences only and misses some clones. Where compared with another copy, unresolved V genes explain less than half of these, and the others have no known cause. D and trimming were read from the DNA, whereas the V and J calls and clone size are those reported in that table. This sample lists about 170,000 clones; around 74% were detected once. The ten largest clones represent 2.8% of the sample.

On this clone itself: It lacks a known antigen. No base quality values were provided; no much bigger clone lies one nucleotide off.

The origin of this receptor is a man in his sixties or seventies with acute or convalescent COVID-19. This sequence uses TRBV6-4 and TRBJ2-5, and 8 junction bases match TRBD2. The sequencing sample was made of peripheral blood. The bases are TGTGCCAGCAGGACCGTAGCGGGGACGGAGACCCAGTACTTC. It translates as CASRTVAGTETQYF.